These 2 T cell receptor beta chains came from one sample sequenced in a study of shared clonotypes between healthy human individuals. The method was immunoSEQ multiplex PCR; TCRdb's version includes in-frame clones alone and lacks a portion of them. The sample has millions of clones; 90% to 95% are singletons. Sequenced sample: naive CD4+ T cells sorted from blood. Subset given: CD45RA+ positively selected. The receptors here all came from a young man in good health.

For this clone: Distinct nucleotide sequences in the sample also encode this CDR3. The rearrangement links TRBV2 to TRBJ2-3, with 13 bases fitting TRBD2. V trimming: 9 bases; J trimming: 0 bases; junction bases outside the gene matches: 3. The CDR3 covers 15 residues. Germline CDR1 SNHLY, CDR2 FYNNEI. The CDR3 bases are TGTGCCAGGGGGACTAGCGGGACTAGCACAGATACGCAGTATTTT. This sequence encodes CARGTSGTSTDTQYF.

The genes are TRBV15 and TRBJ1-4; D gene unclear. Germline CDR1 reads LNHNV; CDR2 reads YYDKDF (reference sequence). Trimming took off 2 bases at V and 7 bases at J, with 5 bases between the two ends. The CDR3 runs to 12 residues. The CDR3 DNA sequence: TGTGCCACCAGCAGAAGATCTGAAAAACTGTTTTTT. Its protein product is CATSRRSEKLFF. Combining the CDR3 with reference TRBV15 and TRBJ1-4 gives the whole variable domain DAMVIQNPRYQVTQFGKPVTLSCSQTLNHNVMYWYQQKSSQAPKLLFHYYDKDFNNEADTPDNFQSRRPNTSFCFLDIRSPGLGDTAMYLCATSRRSEKLFFGSGTQLSVL.